This entry lists 20 T cell receptor beta chains sequenced from one sample in a study of T cell changes during pregnancy in multiple sclerosis (dated by TCRdb to the late 2010s). The library was obtained by the immunoSEQ multiplex PCR assay. TCRdb re-hosts the immuneACCESS table, in-frame sequences only. Its copies lack some clones; in the studies checked, an unresolved V gene accounts for under half of them, and the cause for the rest is not known. In this sample the table shows approximately 80,000 clones, 94% of which occur a single time. The ten largest account for 2.5% of the sample. The sample here was peripheral blood, taken in the third trimester of pregnancy. These receptors were obtained from a female donor with multiple sclerosis, enrolled in a pregnancy study.

The chain recombines TRBV11-2 with TRBJ2-1; 9 positions match TRBD1. The CDR3 runs 16 residues. The germline CDR1 and CDR2 sequences are SGHAT and FQNNGV. With 5 bases clipped from V and 0 bases from J, the junction kept 5 bases outside the gene matches. The CDR3 protein is CASSAGTGSSYNEQFF. The DNA of the CDR3 is TGTGCCAGCAGCGCCGGGACAGGGTCCTCCTACAATGAGCAGTTCTTC.

The chain recombines TRBV15 with TRBJ2-7; D is undetermined. Between the trimmed V and J ends, which lost 6 bases and 5 bases, there was a span of 8 bases. The CDR3 has 11 amino acids. Germline CDR1 and CDR2: LNHNV and YYDKDF (reference sequence). The CDR3 DNA sequence: TGTGCCACCAGGGGCCTCCACGAGCAGTACTTC. Protein sequence: CATRGLHEQYF.

The chain has TRBV27 and TRBJ1-4; 7 nucleotides line up with TRBD1. The germline CDR1 and CDR2 sequences are MNHEY and SMNVEV (reference sequence). V gave up 3 bases and J gave up 4 bases; unmatched junction bases: 5. The CDR3 runs to 15 residues. The CDR3 loop reads CASSFGQAGNEKLFF. The CDR3 nucleotides read TGTGCCAGCAGTTTCGGACAGGCCGGTAATGAAAAACTGTTTTTT.

This chain links TRBV11-2 with TRBJ2-5; a possible D gene is TRBD2 (6 bases). Germline assignment: CDR1 SGHAT and CDR2 FQNNGV. The CDR3 has 17 residues. Trimming took off 5 bases at V and 4 bases at J, with 23 bases between the two ends. Here the CDR3 DNA reads TGTGCCAGCAGCACCGCCTCCACCCCGGGCGGGGCAGAGACCCAGTACTTC. This encodes CASSTASTPGGAETQYF. The full variable domain, rest sourced from reference TRBV11-2 and TRBJ2-5, is EAGVAQSPRYKIIEKRQSVAFWCNPISGHATLYWYQQILGQGPKLLIQFQNNGVVDDSQLPKDRFSAERLKGVDSTLKIQPAKLEDSAVYLCASSTASTPGGAETQYFGPGTRLLVL.

This clone was counted only a few times. This rearrangement joins TRBV19 to TRBJ2-7; TRBD2 matches at 10 bases. The CDR3 length is 14 residues. CDR1 is LNHDA and CDR2 is SQIVND in the germline V gene (reference sequence). Trimming took 5 bases from V and 5 from J; bases not matched to a gene: 6. Here the CDR3 reads CASSVGLARDEQYF. In nucleotides, the CDR3 is TGTGCCAGTAGTGTGGGACTAGCGAGGGACGAGCAGTACTTC. Full variable domain (remainder filled in from reference TRBV19 and TRBJ2-7): DGGITQSPKYLFRKEGQNVTLSCEQNLNHDAMYWYRQDPGQGLRLIYYSQIVNDFQKGDIAEGYSVSREKKESFPLTVTSAQKNPTAFYLCASSVGLARDEQYFGPGTRLTVT.

The chain has TRBV5-1 and TRBJ2-3, with 12 bases aligning to TRBD2. Germline values: CDR1 SGHRS, CDR2 YFSETQ. J was trimmed by 6 bases and V by 5 bases; bases with no gene match: 4. CDR3 length: 14 residues. The CDR3, as DNA: TGCGCCAGCAGACTAGCGGGGGGTGGCGATACGCAGTATTTT. Translated, it gives CASRLAGGGDTQYF.

The rearrangement joins TRBV6-5 to TRBJ1-6; 7 nucleotides align to TRBD1. The junction had 4 bases not matched to a gene; V was cut back by 6 bases and J by 5 bases. The CDR3 spans 14 residues. Per germline, CDR1 MNHEY and CDR2 SVGAGI. CDR3 sequence (DNA): TGTGCCAGCAGCAGGGGACAGCATAATTCACCCCTCCACTTT. Its protein is CASSRGQHNSPLHF.

V is TRBV13 and J is TRBJ2-1; TRBD1 agrees at 9 bases. CDR1 is PRHDT, CDR2 FYEKMQ, per germline (reference sequence). The CDR3 is 17 amino acids. V lost 6 bases to trimming and J lost 5 bases; unmatched junction nucleotides: 14. CDR3 DNA: TGTGCCAGCAGGCAATTAGCCACCGGGACAGGGAACAATGAGCAGTTCTTC. Protein: CASRQLATGTGNNEQFF.

The rearrangement links TRBV6-1 to TRBJ1-3; 8 nucleotides line up with TRBD1. The CDR3 extends over 15 amino acids. V lost 2 bases to trimming and J lost 3 bases; unmatched junction nucleotides: 3. CDR1 and CDR2 from the germline V gene are MNHNS and SASEGT. Written as DNA, the CDR3 is TGTGCCAGCAGTGAATTCAGGGGGCTTGGAAACACCATATATTTT. Its protein product is CASSEFRGLGNTIYF.

The chain has TRBV7-8 and TRBJ2-2; D perhaps matches TRBD1 (6 bases). The CDR3 has 16 amino acids. Trimming pared 5 bases from V and 1 base from J, leaving 14 bases between. Germline V gives CDR1 SGHVS, CDR2 FQNEAQ. The CDR3: CASSASGTLNTGELFF. In DNA, the CDR3 is TGTGCCAGCAGCGCATCCGGGACACTGAACACCGGGGAGCTGTTTTTT.

The rearrangement joins TRBV10-3 to TRBJ1-1, with D uncertain. This CDR3 contains 13 residues. V was trimmed by 4 bases and J by 5 bases, leaving 11 bases between them. Germline V gene lookup returns CDR1 ENHRY and CDR2 SYGVKD. CDR3 residues: CAISGGLGTEAFF. The CDR3 region has the DNA TGTGCCATCAGTGGAGGGCTGGGGACTGAAGCTTTCTTT.

This chain joins TRBV6-6 and TRBJ1-2; TRBD1 agrees at 7 bases. The CDR3 consists of 14 residues. The trim removed 0 bases at V and 6 bases at J, leaving 4 bases unmatched. CDR1 is MNHNY and CDR2 is SVGAGI in the germline V gene (reference sequence). The CDR3 spells CASSYSLQGNGYTF. DNA for the CDR3: TGTGCCAGCAGTTACTCGCTACAGGGGAATGGCTACACCTTC.

The V and J genes are TRBV19 and TRBJ2-6; 9 positions match TRBD2. The CDR3 consists of 18 residues. Germline values: CDR1 LNHDA, CDR2 SQIVND (reference sequence). The V and J ends lost 1 base and 0 bases, in that order; junction bases with no gene match: 4. CDR3 DNA sequence: TGTGCCAGTAGTATAGGAGGTAGCGGGGGCTCTGGGGCCAACGTCCTGACTTTC. Translated, it gives CASSIGGSGGSGANVLTF.

The chain combines TRBV5-5 with TRBJ1-1, with D unclear. This CDR3 comprises 13 residues. Germline lookup yields CDR1 SGHKS and CDR2 YYEKEE (reference sequence). Trimming pared 8 bases from V and 0 bases from J, leaving 11 bases between. The CDR3 bases are TGTGCCAGTGCTAGGAAACTGAACACTGAAGCTTTCTTT. This gives the protein CASARKLNTEAFF.

The gene calls are TRBV18 and TRBJ2-5; D is ambiguous. Per the germline V gene, CDR1 is KGHSH and CDR2 is LQKENI. CDR3 length: 16 residues. Trimming took 3 bases from V and 2 from J, leaving 16 bases between them. CDR3 bases: TGTGCCAGCTCACCTCAGAGAGTTCAGGCTCAAGAGACCCAGTACTTC. It is translated as CASSPQRVQAQETQYF.

The chain joins TRBV5-6 to TRBJ2-1, with a weak D call TRBD1 (6 bases). Looked up from germline, CDR1 is SGHDT and CDR2 is YYEEEE. The ends were cut back, 5 bases at V and 0 bases at J, with 21 bases in the middle. The CDR3 consists of 18 residues. The CDR3 loop reads CASSRRPGTSGSYNEQFF. In nucleotides, the CDR3 is TGTGCCAGCAGTAGAAGACCGGGGACATCTGGCTCCTACAATGAGCAGTTCTTC.

The chain has TRBV18 and TRBJ1-1, with TRBD1 matching over 7 bases. Germline V gene data show CDR1 as KGHSH and CDR2 as LQKENI. The CDR3 has 16 residues. V shed 3 bases, J shed 1 base, and the junction held 8 bases outside the gene matches. The CDR3 spells CASSPLGTATNTEAFF. In DNA form, the CDR3 reads TGTGCCAGCTCACCGTTGGGGACAGCGACGAACACTGAAGCTTTCTTT.

This clone has a single count. The chain combines TRBV9 with TRBJ1-4; D is ambiguous. V lost 2 bases and J lost 8, with 16 bases in between. Germline CDR1 SGDLS, CDR2 YYNGEE. The CDR3 is made up of 15 amino acids. The CDR3, as DNA: TGTGCCAGCAGCGTTGGAGGGCCGTTCCTGGAAAAACTGTTTTTT. It encodes CASSVGGPFLEKLFF.

The chain links TRBV18 to TRBJ2-7; 10 positions agree with TRBD1. Germline CDR1 and CDR2: KGHSH and LQKENI. V lost 2 bases, J lost 7 bases, and 2 bases stayed unmatched. The CDR3 consists of 13 residues. The CDR3 bases are TGTGCCAGCTCACCAAGGACAGGGGGAGAGCAGTACTTC. Amino acid sequence: CASSPRTGGEQYF.

The rearrangement uses TRBV13 and TRBJ1-5, with D perhaps matching TRBD1 (5 bases). Germline V CDR1 and CDR2: PRHDT, FYEKMQ (reference sequence). This CDR3 is built from 17 residues. Trimming cost V 0 bases and J 0 bases, with 12 bases left between them. The CDR3 nucleotides read TGTGCCAGCAGCTTAGGCCGCGGGGCAAATAGCAATCAGCCCCAGCATTTT. Translation: CASSLGRGANSNQPQHF.